This T cell receptor (beta chain) was identified in a study of blood T cell dynamics during melanoma immunotherapy. Study-level information: Patients with metastatic melanoma got pembrolizumab or nivolumab-ipilimumab as first-line care. Study observations and caveats: The study could not tell melanoma-specific clones from general immune activation. PBMC repertoires of eventual disease-control patients split at W3 into clonality or diversity gains.

Trimming took off 4 bases at V and 3 bases at J, with 14 bases between the two ends. This CDR3 has 15 residues. Per the germline V gene, CDR1 is SGHTS and CDR2 is YDEGEE. Of note for this clone: Its antigen is as yet unknown.

The data were produced by immunoSEQ multiplex PCR, yet TCRdb's version contains in-frame clones alone and is incomplete. The table records more than 9,500 clones, around nine tenths of them present only once. As for time point: week 3, after first cycle of checkpoint inhibitor. At 12 weeks after first infusion, RECIST 1.1 defined response for most patients. The chain employs TRBV5-8 and TRBJ2-1; D perhaps matches TRBD2 (6 bases). The TCR was taken from a human donor with melanoma. The sequencing used blood, collected from a patient treated with checkpoint blockade. DNA of the CDR3: TGTGCCAGCAGCCTCATGGGAGGCATCTACAATGAGCAGTTCTTC. This codes for CASSLMGGIYNEQFF.